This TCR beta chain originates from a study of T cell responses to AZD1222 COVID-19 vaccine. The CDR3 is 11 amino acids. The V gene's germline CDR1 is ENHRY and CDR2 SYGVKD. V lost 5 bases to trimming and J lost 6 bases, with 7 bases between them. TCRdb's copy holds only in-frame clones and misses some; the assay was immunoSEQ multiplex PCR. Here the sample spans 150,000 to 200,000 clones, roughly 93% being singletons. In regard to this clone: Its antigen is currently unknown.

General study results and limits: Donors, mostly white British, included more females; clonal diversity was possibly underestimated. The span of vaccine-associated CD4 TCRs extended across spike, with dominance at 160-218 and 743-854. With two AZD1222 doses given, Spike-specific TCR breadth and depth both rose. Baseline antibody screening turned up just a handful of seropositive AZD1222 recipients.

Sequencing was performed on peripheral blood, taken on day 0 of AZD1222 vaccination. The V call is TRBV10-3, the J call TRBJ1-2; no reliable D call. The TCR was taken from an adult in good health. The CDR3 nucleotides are TGTGCCATCAGTACCGAGAATGGCTACACCTTC. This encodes CAISTENGYTF.